This entry concerns a single T cell receptor (beta chain). These data are taken from a study of blood T cell repertoires in COVID-19. Here immunoSEQ multiplex PCR was the method, and the copy in TCRdb shows in-frame clones only, minus some. Among hundreds of thousands of clones listed, around nine tenths were seen once. Losses at the gene ends were 6 bases for V and 2 bases for J; bases not matched to a gene: 4. This CDR3 is built from 15 residues. Germline V gene sequence: CDR1 MGHRA, CDR2 YSYEKL. The rearrangement uses TRBV4-1 and TRBJ2-3; 11 bases are shared with TRBD2. The TCR was taken from a woman in her fifties or sixties who had recovered from COVID-19. The sample consisted of PBMCs or T cells enriched from blood (not recorded which). CDR3 region: CASSRLAGSTDTQYF. The CDR3 DNA reads as TGCGCCAGCAGTCGACTAGCGGGGTCCACAGATACGCAGTATTTT.